Below are 19 T cell receptor beta chains sequenced from a single sample in a study of blood T cell repertoires in COVID-19. Profiling relied on immunoSEQ multiplex PCR, and the TCRdb table lists in-frame clones only, not all of them. The sample yields 65,000 to 95,000 clones, around 80% seen once. Material: peripheral blood. These receptors were taken from a man aged 55 to 69 with COVID-19, enrolled during active disease.

The rearrangement links TRBV6-5 to TRBJ1-1; D is ambiguous. The CDR3 is 14 amino acids. With 7 bases removed from V and 2 bases from J, the gap between germline ends came to 14 bases. CDR1 and CDR2 (germline): MNHEY, SVGAGI. The CDR3 spells CASIAGGINTEAFF. The CDR3 bases are TGTGCCAGCATTGCTGGCGGAATAAACACTGAAGCTTTCTTT.

This rearrangement joins TRBV9 to TRBJ1-1; possibly TRBD1 for D (5 bases). The CDR3 totals 12 residues. Trimming cost V 5 bases and J 4 bases, with 9 bases left between them. CDR1 and CDR2 (germline): SGDLS, YYNGEE. The DNA of the CDR3 is TGTGCCAGCAGTCGGGGGAGCACTGAAGCTTTCTTT. Its protein product is CASSRGSTEAFF.

V is TRBV3-1 (or the pseudogene TRBV3-2) and J is TRBJ1-1, with a weak D call TRBD1 (5 bases). CDR3 length: 15 amino acids. The V gene's germline CDR1 is LGHDT and CDR2 YNNKEL (reference sequence). The V end lost 6 bases, the J end lost 5 bases, and 19 bases lay between the germline ends. CDR3 DNA: TGTGCCAGCAGTAGAAGAGCCAGGGCGGATACTGAAGCTTTCTTT. Encoded protein: CASSRRARADTEAFF.

The genes are TRBV11-3 and TRBJ2-7; D perhaps matches TRBD1 (5 bases). V gave up 2 bases and J gave up 0 bases, with 14 bases separating them. This CDR3 contains 16 residues. Germline CDR1 is SGHNT and CDR2 is YENEEA. The chain's CDR3 is CASSLKGNSLSYEQYF. CDR3 nucleotide sequence: TGTGCCAGCAGCTTAAAGGGGAATTCGCTCTCCTACGAGCAGTACTTC.

CDR3 sequence: CASSGGYGYTF. CDR3 sequence (DNA): TGTGCCAGCAGTGGAGGCTATGGCTACACCTTC. V is TRBV6-4 and J is TRBJ1-2; D uncertain. In germline, CDR1 is MRHNA, CDR2 SNTAGT. The CDR3 is made up of 11 amino acids. Trimming shortened V by 4 bases and J by 4 bases, and 4 bases separated the two germline ends.

This clone has just one count. The rearrangement joins TRBV18 to TRBJ2-3, with 8 bases matching TRBD2. Per the germline V gene, CDR1 is KGHSH and CDR2 is LQKENI. This CDR3 is 15 amino acids long. V trimming: 3 bases; J trimming: 0 bases; junction bases outside the gene matches: 2. The CDR3 DNA sequence: TGTGCCAGCTCACCCGGGGGGGCTAGCACAGATACGCAGTATTTT. Amino acids: CASSPGGASTDTQYF.

V is TRBV27 and J is TRBJ1-1, with TRBD1 as a possible D gene (5 bases). Trimming left V 5 bases short and J 3 bases short, with 13 bases between. CDR3 length: 14 amino acids. CDR1 is MNHEY, CDR2 SMNVEV, per germline (reference sequence). CDR3 coding DNA: TGTGCCAGCAGTAGGAGGGGCGGGGACACTGAAGCTTTCTTT. As protein: CASSRRGGDTEAFF.

This clone came up a few times. The V and J genes are TRBV5-1 and TRBJ1-6; 8 bases agree with TRBD1. With 4 bases clipped from V and 7 bases from J, the junction kept 10 bases outside the gene matches. This CDR3 comprises 16 residues. Germline CDR1 reads SGHRS; CDR2 reads YFSETQ. The CDR3 nucleotides are TGCGCCAGCAGCCCGGCCCGGACAGGGTTGAATTCACCCCTCCACTTT. The encoded protein is CASSPARTGLNSPLHF.

This chain joins TRBV6-5 and TRBJ1-1; TRBD1 aligns across 7 bases. V lost 5 bases, J lost 4 bases, and 10 bases stayed unmatched. Germline CDR1 reads MNHEY; CDR2 reads SVGAGI. The CDR3 contains 15 residues. CDR3 protein: CASSIGQAAGTEAFF. The CDR3 nucleotides are TGTGCCAGCAGTATAGGACAGGCGGCGGGCACTGAAGCTTTCTTT.

This clone was seen many times. This chain joins TRBV9 and TRBJ2-1; 13 nucleotides agree with TRBD2. Germline V CDR1 and CDR2: SGDLS, YYNGEE. This CDR3 has 18 amino acids. The V gene end was trimmed by 4 bases and the J gene end by 7 bases; junction bases not matched to a gene: 14. CDR3 nucleotides: TGTGCCAGCAGCCCCCGAGGTACTAGCGGGAGGGCCGGGAATGAGCAGTTCTTC. Protein sequence: CASSPRGTSGRAGNEQFF.

The CDR3, as DNA: TGTGCCACATTAGAACAGCTTTACCTCTCAATCGAACCCCAGCATTTT. It is translated as CATLEQLYLSIEPQHF. V is TRBV27 and J is TRBJ1-5; D is unresolved. The V gene's germline CDR1 is MNHEY and CDR2 SMNVEV (reference sequence). This CDR3 has 16 amino acids. V was clipped by 10 bases and J by 10 bases, with 29 bases between them.

This chain joins TRBV25-1 and TRBJ1-6; D might be TRBD1 (5 bases). Trimming shortened V by 11 bases and J by 8 bases, and 19 bases separated the two germline ends. Germline V gene data show CDR1 as MGHDK and CDR2 as SYGVNS. The CDR3 is made up of 14 amino acids. The CDR3 coding sequence is TGTGCCTCGAGCAACTTAGGGGCTGATTCACCCCTCCACTTT. Protein: CASSNLGADSPLHF.

V is TRBV25-1 and J is TRBJ1-1; a weak D match, TRBD1 (6 bases). The length of the CDR3 is 13 residues. V was cut by 3 bases and J by 11 bases, with 16 bases left in between. The germline V gene has CDR1 MGHDK and CDR2 SYGVNS. CDR3 sequence (DNA): TGTGCCAGCAGTGATCAGACCACTAGGGGGGCTTTCTTT. Protein product: CASSDQTTRGAFF.

The chain is built from TRBV10-3 and TRBJ2-7; 11 bases fit TRBD1. This CDR3 region has 15 residues. CDR1 is ENHRY and CDR2 is SYGVKD in the germline V gene. The V segment lost 6 bases and the J segment 0 bases; nucleotides outside the gene matches: 4. The CDR3 nucleotides read TGTGCCATCAGCGCCGGGACAGGGGGCTCCTACGAGCAGTACTTC. It encodes CAISAGTGGSYEQYF.

The genes are TRBV9 and TRBJ2-3, with TRBD2 identical over 12 bases. CDR3 length: 17 residues. Germline-derived CDR1 and CDR2 are SGDLS and YYNGEE. Unmatched junction bases numbered 10, after V lost 4 bases and J lost 4 bases. The CDR3 spells CASSSRASGRAADTQYF. The CDR3 DNA reads TGTGCCAGCAGCTCCCGTGCTAGCGGGAGGGCCGCAGATACGCAGTATTTT.

This clone was seen a handful of times. CDR3 region: CASSQDPAGVSYEQYF. In DNA, the CDR3 is TGCGCCAGCAGCCAAGACCCAGCGGGGGTGTCCTACGAGCAGTACTTC. V and J are TRBV4-1 and TRBJ2-7, with TRBD2 identical over 8 bases. Trimming removed 0 bases from V and 1 base from J; junction bases left unmatched: 5. The CDR3 consists of 16 residues. CDR1 and CDR2 (germline): MGHRA, YSYEKL.

V and J are TRBV12-3 or TRBV12-4 and TRBJ1-1; D remains ambiguous. The CDR3 extends over 13 amino acids. Trimming removed 3 bases at V and 2 bases at J, with 7 bases between. The CDR3 sequence is CASSFGGNTEAFF. CDR3 DNA sequence: TGTGCCAGCAGTTTTGGCGGAAACACTGAAGCTTTCTTT.

This chain links TRBV2 with TRBJ1-5; D is unclear. With 5 bases removed from V and 11 bases from J, the gap between germline ends came to 13 bases. This CDR3 contains 12 residues. In germline, CDR1 is SNHLY, CDR2 FYNNEI. In nucleotides, the CDR3 is TGTGCCAGCAGTTCAAGCCTGGGCGCCCAGCATTTT. Its translation: CASSSSLGAQHF. Variable domain in full (rest from reference TRBV2 and TRBJ1-5): EPEVTQTPSHQVTQMGQEVILRCVPISNHLYFYWYRQILGQKVEFLVSFYNNEISEKSEIFDDQFSVERPDGSNFTLKIRSTKLEDSAMYFCASSSSLGAQHFGDGTRLSIL.

The CDR3 DNA is TGTGCCAGCAGTAGCCCGGGACATCGCGAAAAACTGTTTTTT. Translating gives CASSSPGHREKLFF. The rearrangement joins TRBV2 to TRBJ1-4; D possibly corresponds to TRBD1 (6 bases). CDR1 SNHLY and CDR2 FYNNEI come from the germline V gene. The CDR3 is made up of 14 amino acids. V was shortened by 5 bases and J by 8 bases, with 15 bases between the two germline ends. The complete variable domain, with remaining parts taken from reference TRBV2 and TRBJ1-4, reads EPEVTQTPSHQVTQMGQEVILRCVPISNHLYFYWYRQILGQKVEFLVSFYNNEISEKSEIFDDQFSVERPDGSNFTLKIRSTKLEDSAMYFCASSSPGHREKLFFGSGTQLSVL.